The TCR beta chain under discussion was sequenced for a study of identical twins. V was trimmed by 8 bases and J by 5 bases, leaving 18 bases between them. Germline V CDR1 and CDR2: SGHTA, FQGNSA. This CDR3 is built from 14 residues. cDNA carried unique molecular identifiers, and a universal primer site was added by template switching. TCRdb reanalysed the 5' RACE reads using MiXCR and keeps one entry per CDR3 protein. The sample holds approximately 140,000 distinct CDR3 sequences, approximately 3.5% seen once. Study-wide results and caveats: Low generation-probability sequences were in excess among twin-shared out-of-frame alpha sequences. Analyses of zero insertions could be partly confounded by invariant MAIT and iNKT cells. Models, which agreed with sharing between unrelated individuals, nonetheless underestimated the out-of-frame TCR alpha sharing seen in monozygotic twins.

This clonotype has at least ten counts. The antigen is not known. The receptor was isolated from a man aged 18 to 35 in good health. The sample consisted of memory T cells sorted from blood. The chain employs TRBV7-2 and TRBJ1-1, with D tentatively TRBD1 (5 bases). CDR3 nucleotide sequence: TGTGCCAGCTTCCGTGGGGGTGCAGGGACTGAAGCTTTCTTT. Residues: CASFRGGAGTEAFF.